This TCR beta chain was recorded in a study of regulatory T cells in long-lasting Graves disease. CDR3 size: 15 residues. Germline-derived CDR1 and CDR2 are SGHDT and YYEEEE. J gave up 6 bases and V 5 bases, and 4 bases lay outside the gene matches. Indicated time point: newly diagnosed GD, antithyroid drugs for less than 3 months. PBMC-extracted RNA yielded the TCR library. Diagnosis followed American Thyroid Association guidelines for Graves' disease. Combining iRepertoire HTBI primers with Arm-PCR of CDR3 regions, the authors built TCR beta libraries. Authors' analysis steps: In the combined samples, 55 to 75 TRBV and 14 TRBJ segments were identified. TCRdb reprocessed the multiplex PCR reads with MiXCR, giving one entry per CDR3 protein. TCRdb, rather than the study authors, made the V and J calls. The data contain a few hundred thousand distinct CDR3 sequences, approximately 19% of them singletons.

This clonotype was seen ten or more times. This sample also appeared in a second study, on T cells in Graves' hyperthyroidism and ophthalmopathy. That investigation notes: Blood also contained most expanded thyroid clonotypes above 0.001.

This chain connects TRBV5-6 to TRBJ2-1; TRBD2 agrees at 14 bases. This clonotype was sampled from a woman in her thirties with Graves disease. The source was peripheral blood mononuclear cells (PBMCs), collected at new diagnosis, from a patient treated with antithyroid drugs. CDR3 residues: CASRPGLAGVNEQFF. CDR3 bases: TGTGCCAGCAGGCCGGGACTAGCGGGAGTCAATGAGCAGTTCTTC.